These 10 T cell receptor beta chains came from one sample sequenced in a study of patients and donors after allogeneic stem cell transplantation. TCRdb re-called the RT-PCR reads through MiXCR, storing one row per CDR3 protein. Of about 160,000 distinct CDR3 sequences in the sample, roughly 24% were seen once. Sequences were obtained from blood, either unsorted or a sorted T cell fraction (not recorded which). These receptors were obtained from a human donor who was either an allogeneic HSCT recipient or a stem cell or donor lymphocyte infusion donor (not recorded which). It is not recorded whose cells these are; they may come from a transplant donor.

This clonotype appeared a few times. The CDR3 DNA reads as TGCAGCGTTGCCCCGGGGGTGAATCAGCCCCAGCATTTT. This sequence encodes CSVAPGVNQPQHF. V gene TRBV29-1 combines with J gene TRBJ1-5, with D possibly matching TRBD1 (5 bases). V lost 4 bases to trimming and J lost 4 bases, with 11 bases between them. The CDR3 length is 13 residues. Per germline, CDR1 SQVTM and CDR2 ANQGSEA.

This clonotype was picked up one time. V gene TRBV29-1 combines with J gene TRBJ2-1; a possible D gene is TRBD2 (6 bases). Deletions cut 5 bases from V and 3 bases from J, with 14 bases between. The CDR3 contains 14 residues. Germline CDR1 is SQVTM and CDR2 is ANQGSEA. The CDR3 spells CSVFRGTYYNEQFF. The DNA of the CDR3 is TGCAGCGTTTTCCGCGGGACTTACTACAATGAGCAGTTCTTC.

At least ten counts were recorded for this clonotype. The chain is built from TRBV10-3 and TRBJ2-1, with D possibly TRBD1 on 7 matching bases. Per germline, CDR1 ENHRY and CDR2 SYGVKD. V lost 11 bases and J 0 bases, leaving 17 bases between the germline ends. The CDR3 is made up of 15 amino acids. The DNA of the CDR3 is TGTGCCGGCGGAGGGGGCCAACTCTCCTACAATGAGCAGTTCTTC. Amino acids: CAGGGGQLSYNEQFF.

This clonotype occurred many times. The J gene is TRBJ1-5, the V gene TRBV29-1, with D possibly matching TRBD1 (5 bases). The CDR3 totals 12 residues. Germline CDR1 is SQVTM and CDR2 is ANQGSEA. V lost 7 bases to trimming and J lost 3 bases, with 10 bases between them. For the CDR3, the DNA is TGCAGCGCTGGGACTCACAATCAGCCCCAGCATTTT. It encodes CSAGTHNQPQHF.

The J gene is TRBJ1-5, the V gene TRBV12-3 or TRBV12-4; D gene ambiguous. CDR3 size: 17 residues. The germline V and J ends were trimmed by 6 bases and 2 bases, with 20 bases remaining between them. CDR3 DNA sequence: TGTGCCAGCAGCCCGAGGTGGGCCAACTCGGGCAATCAGCCCCAGCATTTT. It yields the protein CASSPRWANSGNQPQHF.

The table lists this clonotype with a few counts. The rearrangement joins TRBV20-1 to TRBJ1-5, with D possibly matching TRBD1 (6 bases). The germline V gene encodes CDR1 DFQATT and CDR2 SNEGSKA (reference sequence). This CDR3 is built from 15 residues. Trimming took off 3 bases at V and 4 bases at J, with 16 bases between the two ends. In nucleotides, the CDR3 is TGCAGTGCTAGGGCGCCGGGACAAACAAATCAGCCCCAGCATTTT. Its protein product is CSARAPGQTNQPQHF.

This rearrangement joins TRBV5-1 to TRBJ2-1; 7 nucleotides match TRBD1. Germline CDR1 SGHRS, CDR2 YFSETQ. Trimming at V came to 1 base and at J to 5 bases, leaving 3 bases not matched to a gene. The CDR3 is 14 residues long. Here the CDR3 DNA reads TGCGCCAGCAGCTTGTACGACAGGGACAATGAGCAGTTCTTC. Translating it yields CASSLYDRDNEQFF. Filled out from reference TRBV5-1 and TRBJ2-1, the complete variable domain reads KAGVTQTPRYLIKTRGQQVTLSCSPISGHRSVSWYQQTPGQGLQFLFEYFSETQRNKGNFPGRFSGRQFSNSRSEMNVSTLELGDSALYLCASSLYDRDNEQFFGPGTRLTVL.

This clonotype was recorded a few times. The gene calls are TRBV7-2 and TRBJ2-3; D is unresolved. In germline, CDR1 is SGHTA, CDR2 FQGNSA. Trimming shortened V by 1 base and J by 1 base, and 3 bases separated the two germline ends. This CDR3 comprises 13 residues. This chain's CDR3 is CASSLGRTDTQYF. DNA for the CDR3: TGTGCCAGCAGCTTAGGGCGCACAGATACGCAGTATTTT.

This rearrangement joins TRBV10-3 to TRBJ1-1; 11 nucleotides align to TRBD1. CDR3 size: 16 residues. With 0 bases clipped from V and 5 bases from J, the junction kept 5 bases outside the gene matches. Germline values: CDR1 ENHRY, CDR2 SYGVKD. Here the CDR3 reads CAISESMGQGGTEAFF. CDR3 nucleotides: TGTGCCATCAGTGAGTCGATGGGACAGGGGGGGACTGAAGCTTTCTTT.

The table lists this clonotype with a few counts. The chain links TRBV20-1 to TRBJ1-4; no clear D gene. The V and J ends lost 6 bases and 8 bases respectively, with 16 bases between them. The V gene's germline CDR1 is DFQATT and CDR2 SNEGSKA (reference sequence). The CDR3 is 13 residues long. As DNA, the CDR3 is TGCAGTGCCGGTCCCGGGCAGACAGAAAAACTGTTTTTT. The encoded protein is CSAGPGQTEKLFF.